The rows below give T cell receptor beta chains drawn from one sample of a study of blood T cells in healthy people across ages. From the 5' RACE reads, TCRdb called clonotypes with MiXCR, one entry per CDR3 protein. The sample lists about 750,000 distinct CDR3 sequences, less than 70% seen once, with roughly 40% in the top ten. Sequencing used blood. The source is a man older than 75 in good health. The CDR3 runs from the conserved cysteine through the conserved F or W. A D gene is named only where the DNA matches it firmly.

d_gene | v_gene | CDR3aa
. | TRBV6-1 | CASRVAPSYEQYF
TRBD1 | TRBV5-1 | CASRTGTGGNAGTYEQYF
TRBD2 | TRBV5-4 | CASSLVAGGGTDTQYF
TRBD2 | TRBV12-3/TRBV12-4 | CASVLAGGAEQYF
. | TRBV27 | CASSRSGDRRHYGYTF
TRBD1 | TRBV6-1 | CASSVRGSTDTQYF
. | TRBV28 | CASSLKVWTYNEQFF
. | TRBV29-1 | CSAKRGPYGQYF
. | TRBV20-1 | CSARVLGSYNEQFF
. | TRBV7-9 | CASSRLTGRQLGQETQFF
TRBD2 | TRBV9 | CASSVRGVSTDTQYF
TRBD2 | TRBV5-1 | CASSRRTSGTPFEQYF
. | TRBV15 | CATSRDKSGSTYEQYF
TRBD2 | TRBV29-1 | CSVILAGAFETQYF
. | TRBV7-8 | CASSLLVGVEQYF
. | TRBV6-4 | CASTERHLATNEKLFF
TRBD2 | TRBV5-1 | CASSRAGGQQNEQFF
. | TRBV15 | CATSPWGVRETQYF
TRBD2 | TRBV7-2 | CASSLGGLAGVVRRYAYF
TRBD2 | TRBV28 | CASSQTSGRGPLETQYF
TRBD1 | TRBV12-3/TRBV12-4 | CASSPDQQGAETQYF
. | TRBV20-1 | CSARDPRQTNYGYTF
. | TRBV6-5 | CAVRTVESGANVLTF
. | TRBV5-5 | CASSLVASGTDTQYF
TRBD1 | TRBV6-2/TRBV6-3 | CASREPGQGFYEQYF
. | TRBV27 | CASSPLRPGRYAYF
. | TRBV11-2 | CASSFNSAGLSYEQYF
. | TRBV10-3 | CAISGPEGYEQYF
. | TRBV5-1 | CASSLQSPGSTDTQYF
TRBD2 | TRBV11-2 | CASSLDRASGRATETQYF